This TCR beta chain is drawn from a study of blood T cell repertoires in COVID-19. About the research overall: The study drew acute and convalescent COVID-19 samples from the United States, Italy and Spain.

Original processing methods: Cell counts per sample came from amplifying reference gene primers. TCRdb keeps only in-frame clones here, not all; method: immunoSEQ multiplex PCR. V and J calls and clone size are given by that table; D and trimming were obtained from the DNA. The sample contains around 33,000 clones, approximately 77% of which appear only once. This CDR3 has 14 amino acids. V shed 11 bases and J shed 0 bases, with 15 bases lying between them. Germline lookup yields CDR1 ENHRY and CDR2 SYGVKD. This rearrangement joins TRBV10-3 to TRBJ2-3, with D perhaps TRBD1 (6 bases). The clonotype was recovered from a human donor in a cohort sampled during active COVID-19. Sequencing input: peripheral blood. The CDR3 loop reads CASNDRSSTDTQYF. The CDR3 DNA reads TGTGCCTCGAACGACAGGTCTAGCACAGATACGCAGTATTTT.